This T cell receptor beta chain was recovered during a study of blood T cells in healthy people across ages. A J-beta primer mix and a sample-barcoded 5' primer were used in a second PCR of about 6 to 12 cycles. TCRdb fed the 5' RACE reads into MiXCR, producing one record per CDR3 protein. The sample shows about 1,000,000 distinct CDR3 sequences, 40% to 50% of them seen only once. This clonotype was counted ten times or more. Between the trimmed V and J ends, which lost 0 bases and 3 bases, there was a span of 3 bases. The CDR3 runs 12 residues. Germline V gene lookup returns CDR1 MNHEY and CDR2 SVGEGT.

The sequencing sample was made of blood. V usage is TRBV6-2 or TRBV6-3 and J usage is TRBJ2-7; D gene uncertain. The TCR originated in a woman aged 55-69 years in good health. The CDR3 sequence: CASSYSYYEQYF. CDR3 DNA sequence: TGTGCCAGCAGTTACTCGTACTACGAGCAGTACTTC.